This T cell receptor (beta chain) was sequenced in a study of control samples from healthy donors and cancer patients. TCRdb's table, derived via immunoSEQ multiplex PCR, lists solely in-frame clones and lacks some. The table lists 100,000 to 150,000 clones, almost 95% of them singletons. Germline CDR1 reads MGHRA; CDR2 reads YSYEKL. Trimming cost V 1 base and J 1 base, with 11 bases left between them. CDR3 size: 15 residues. V usage is TRBV4-1 and J usage is TRBJ2-7; possible D gene TRBD2, 5 bases. The specimen sequenced was PBMCs. This TCR derives from a man older than 75 with head and neck cancer. CDR3 coding DNA: TGCGCCAGCAGCCAAGTGAGGACGGGGTCCTACGAGCAGTACTTC. Translating gives CASSQVRTGSYEQYF.